This T cell receptor beta chain was captured by sequencing in a study of blood T cells in healthy people across ages. The CDR3 covers 14 residues. Trimming left V 1 base short and J 5 bases short, with 9 bases between. The germline gives CDR1 SGHTA, CDR2 FQGNSA. Combining a sample-barcoded 5' primer with a J-beta primer mix, a second PCR ran for roughly 7 to 12 cycles. MiXCR was run by TCRdb on the 5' RACE reads, yielding one entry per CDR3 protein. The sample lists roughly 800,000 distinct CDR3 sequences, roughly 64% occurring once. The rearrangement links TRBV7-2 to TRBJ1-5; D uncertain. The clonotype originates from a young man in good health. The source material was blood. CDR3 loop: CASSLVQRDQPQHF. CDR3 DNA sequence: TGTGCCAGCAGCTTAGTACAGAGAGATCAGCCCCAGCATTTT.